The 15 T cell receptor beta chains below were found in one sample sequenced in a study of blood T cell repertoires in COVID-19. Method: immunoSEQ multiplex PCR; TCRdb's copy keeps in-frame clones and lacks some. The sample includes around 230,000 clones, about 82% of them seen just once. The material sequenced was peripheral blood. Receptor source: a man in his fifties with COVID-19, enrolled during active disease.

The chain links TRBV9 to TRBJ2-2; maybe TRBD1 (6 bases). CDR3 length: 15 residues. Germline V gives CDR1 SGDLS, CDR2 YYNGEE. V was shortened by 0 bases and J by 6 bases, with 12 bases between the two germline ends. CDR3 bases: TGTGCCAGCAGCGTAGAAGCAGGGGTCGCCGGGGAGCTGTTTTTT. Translation gives CASSVEAGVAGELFF.

The gene calls are TRBV3-1 (or the pseudogene TRBV3-2) and TRBJ1-5; TRBD1 might be the D (5 bases). The CDR3 spans 15 residues. V lost 0 bases and J 9 bases, leaving 15 bases between the germline ends. The V gene's germline CDR1 is LGHDT and CDR2 YNNKEL (reference sequence). In DNA, the CDR3 is TGTGCCAGCAGCCAAGATTTCCGGGGGTCGGCGCCCCAGCATTTT. This translates into CASSQDFRGSAPQHF.

The chain employs TRBV19 and TRBJ2-5, with 14 bases aligning to TRBD2. After removal of 4 bases from V and 3 bases from J, the junction contained 1 base not matched to a gene. This CDR3 is built from 15 residues. Germline values: CDR1 LNHDA, CDR2 SQIVND (reference sequence). The CDR3 DNA follows: TGTGCCAGTAGTACGGGACTAGCGGGGGAAGAGACCCAGTACTTC. Its translation is CASSTGLAGEETQYF.

The J gene is TRBJ1-3, the V gene TRBV24-1; 7 bases fit TRBD1. Germline-derived CDR1 and CDR2 are KGHDR and SFDVKD. V lost 2 bases and J lost 0; bases outside the gene matches: 3. The CDR3 contains 16 residues. CDR3 nucleotide sequence: TGTGCCACCAGTGATTCCGACAGGGCCTCTGGAAACACCATATATTTT. This translates into CATSDSDRASGNTIYF.

The rearrangement links TRBV15 to TRBJ1-5; D is undetermined. Deletions cut 1 base from V and 1 base from J, with 11 bases between. CDR3 length: 16 residues. The germline gives CDR1 LNHNV, CDR2 YYDKDF (reference sequence). The DNA for the CDR3 is TGTGCCACCAGCAGAGTGGGAGTAGGGAGCAATCAGCCCCAGCATTTT. Amino acids: CATSRVGVGSNQPQHF. Supplemented by reference TRBV15 and TRBJ1-5, the full variable domain reads DAMVIQNPRYQVTQFGKPVTLSCSQTLNHNVMYWYQQKSSQAPKLLFHYYDKDFNNEADTPDNFQSRRPNTSFCFLDIRSPGLGDTAMYLCATSRVGVGSNQPQHFGDGTRLSIL.

This rearrangement joins TRBV5-1 to TRBJ1-2; no clear D gene. The CDR3 contains 11 residues. The germline V gene encodes CDR1 SGHRS and CDR2 YFSETQ. Trimming removed 5 bases at V and 8 bases at J, with 10 bases between. The CDR3 nucleotides are TGCGCCAGCAGTGACGGACTCGGCTACACCTTC. Translated: CASSDGLGYTF.

V usage is TRBV14 and J usage is TRBJ2-7; TRBD2 might be the D (6 bases). The V end lost 5 bases, the J end lost 2 bases, and 13 bases lay between the germline ends. Germline V lookup: CDR1 SGHDN, CDR2 FVKESK. The CDR3 loop spans 14 amino acids. The CDR3 reads CASSSAGRTYEQYF. The DNA for the CDR3 is TGTGCCAGCAGCTCTGCGGGGAGGACCTACGAGCAGTACTTC.

V usage is TRBV5-5 and J usage is TRBJ2-3; 7 bases agree with TRBD2. J gave up 2 bases and V 6 bases, and 15 bases lay outside the gene matches. The CDR3 consists of 17 residues. Germline-derived CDR1 and CDR2 are SGHKS and YYEKEE (reference sequence). The CDR3 sequence is CASTWVGSGKTTDTQYF. CDR3 nucleotide sequence: TGTGCCAGCACTTGGGTAGGAAGCGGGAAAACCACAGATACGCAGTATTTT. The full variable domain, rest sourced from reference TRBV5-5 and TRBJ2-3, is DAGVTQSPTHLIKTRGQQVTLRCSPISGHKSVSWYQQVLGQGPQFIFQYYEKEERGRGNFPDRFSARQFPNYSSELNVNALLLGDSALYLCASTWVGSGKTTDTQYFGPGTRLTVL.

This chain connects TRBV10-3 to TRBJ2-2; maybe TRBD1 (5 bases). Trimming removed 6 bases from V and 3 bases from J, with 8 bases in between. The V gene's germline CDR1 is ENHRY and CDR2 SYGVKD. The CDR3 is 13 amino acids. CDR3 sequence: CAISPGYTGELFF. The CDR3 coding sequence is TGTGCCATCAGCCCAGGGTACACCGGGGAGCTGTTTTTT.

The J gene is TRBJ1-6, the V gene TRBV7-2, with 9 positions matching TRBD1. Germline values: CDR1 SGHTA, CDR2 FQGNSA. The CDR3 covers 15 residues. The V and J ends lost 5 bases and 8 bases, in that order; junction bases with no gene match: 7. The CDR3 DNA is TGTGCCAGCAGCGCTCGCCGGGACAGGGATTCACCCCTCCACTTT. It translates to CASSARRDRDSPLHF.

This chain uses TRBV6-1 with TRBJ2-7; D may be TRBD1 (5 bases). CDR3 length equals 13 residues. Germline CDR1 MNHNS, CDR2 SASEGT. The germline V and J ends were trimmed by 0 bases and 12 bases, with 15 bases remaining between them. CDR3 sequence reads: CASSEAPPRVSYF. The CDR3 DNA is TGTGCCAGCAGTGAAGCGCCCCCCAGGGTGTCGTACTTC.

This chain uses TRBV6-5 with TRBJ1-2; a possible D gene is TRBD1 (5 bases). CDR1 MNHEY and CDR2 SVGAGI come from the germline V gene. The V end was cut by 9 bases, the J end by 2 bases, with 16 bases between. The CDR3 is 14 residues long. CDR3: CASLNAGENYGYTF. CDR3 sequence (DNA): TGTGCCAGTCTAAACGCGGGGGAGAACTATGGCTACACCTTC.

The CDR3 protein is CASSPGLAGGPTPPNEQYF. The CDR3 bases are TGTGCCAGCAGCCCGGGACTAGCGGGGGGCCCCACACCCCCTAACGAGCAGTACTTC. The rearrangement uses TRBV9 and TRBJ2-7; TRBD2 matches at 15 bases. The CDR3 covers 19 residues. V shed 4 bases and J 5 bases; nucleotides not matched to a gene: 16. Per germline, CDR1 SGDLS and CDR2 YYNGEE.

The genes are TRBV9 and TRBJ1-6; TRBD1 matches 8 bases. The CDR3 runs 14 residues. Germline V gene data show CDR1 as SGDLS and CDR2 as YYNGEE. V gave up 3 bases and J gave up 10 bases; unmatched junction bases: 6. CDR3 in DNA: TGTGCCAGCAGCGATACAGGGGGGATATCACCCCTCCACTTT. It is translated as CASSDTGGISPLHF.

The gene calls are TRBV10-3 and TRBJ1-1, with D perhaps matching TRBD1 (6 bases). CDR1 is ENHRY and CDR2 is SYGVKD in the germline V gene. The CDR3 has 14 amino acids. With 4 bases removed from V and 2 bases from J, the gap between germline ends came to 11 bases. CDR3 loop: CAISAGRGNTEAFF. The DNA of the CDR3 is TGTGCCATCAGTGCGGGCAGGGGAAACACTGAAGCTTTCTTT.